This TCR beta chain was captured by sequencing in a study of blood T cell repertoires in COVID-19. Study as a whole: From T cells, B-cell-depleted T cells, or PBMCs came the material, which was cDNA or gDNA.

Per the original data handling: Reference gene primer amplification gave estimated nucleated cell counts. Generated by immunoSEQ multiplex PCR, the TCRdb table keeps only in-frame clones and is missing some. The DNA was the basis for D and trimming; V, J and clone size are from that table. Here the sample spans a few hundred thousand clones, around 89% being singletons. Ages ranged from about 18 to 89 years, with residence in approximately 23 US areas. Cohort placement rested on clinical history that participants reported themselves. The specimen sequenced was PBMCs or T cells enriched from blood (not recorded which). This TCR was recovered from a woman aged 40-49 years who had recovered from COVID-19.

CDR3 DNA: TGTGCCACCAGCACCTTCTCGGGGAGCACTGAAGCTTTCTTT. Translated, it gives CATSTFSGSTEAFF. This rearrangement joins TRBV15 to TRBJ1-1; no definite D call. CDR1 is LNHNV and CDR2 is YYDKDF in the germline V gene (reference sequence). Trimming left V 4 bases short and J 4 bases short, with 13 bases between. The CDR3 has 14 residues.